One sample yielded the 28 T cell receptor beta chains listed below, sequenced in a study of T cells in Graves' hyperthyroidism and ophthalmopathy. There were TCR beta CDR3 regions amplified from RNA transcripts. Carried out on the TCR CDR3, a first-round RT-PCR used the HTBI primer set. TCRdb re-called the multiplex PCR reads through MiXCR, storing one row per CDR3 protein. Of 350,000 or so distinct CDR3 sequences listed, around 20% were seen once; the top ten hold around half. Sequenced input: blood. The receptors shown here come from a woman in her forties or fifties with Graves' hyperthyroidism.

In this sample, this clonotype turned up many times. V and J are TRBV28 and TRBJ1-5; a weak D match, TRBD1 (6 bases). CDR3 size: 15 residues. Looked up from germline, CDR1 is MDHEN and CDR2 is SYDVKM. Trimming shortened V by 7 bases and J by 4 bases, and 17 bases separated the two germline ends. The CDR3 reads CASKSAGVPNQPQHF. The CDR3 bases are TGTGCCAGCAAATCGGCAGGGGTTCCGAATCAGCCCCAGCATTTT. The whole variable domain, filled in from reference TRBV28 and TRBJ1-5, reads DVKVTQSSRYLVKRTGEKVFLECVQDMDHENMFWYRQDPGLGLRLIYFSYDVKMKEKGDIPEGYSVSREKKERFSLILESASTNQTSMYLCASKSAGVPNQPQHFGDGTRLSIL.

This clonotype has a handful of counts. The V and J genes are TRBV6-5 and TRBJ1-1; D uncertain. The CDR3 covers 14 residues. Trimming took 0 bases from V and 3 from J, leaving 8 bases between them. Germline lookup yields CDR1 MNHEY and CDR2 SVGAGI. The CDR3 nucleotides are TGTGCCAGCAGTTACTCGCCCGAGTACACTGAAGCTTTCTTT. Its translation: CASSYSPEYTEAFF.

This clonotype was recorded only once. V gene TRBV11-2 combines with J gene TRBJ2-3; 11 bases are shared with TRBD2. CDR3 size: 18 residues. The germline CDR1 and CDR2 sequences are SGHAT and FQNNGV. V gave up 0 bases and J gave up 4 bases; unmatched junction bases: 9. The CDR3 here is CASSLDAWLAGGADTQYF. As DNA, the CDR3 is TGTGCCAGCAGCTTAGATGCCTGGCTAGCGGGAGGAGCAGATACGCAGTATTTT.

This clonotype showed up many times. As DNA, the CDR3 is TGCAGTGTCGCGACAGGGGGCGAATCTGGCTACACCTTC. The encoded protein is CSVATGGESGYTF. V usage is TRBV20-1 and J usage is TRBJ1-2; 10 nucleotides align to TRBD1. Germline trimming cut 7 bases from V and 7 bases from J; bases unmatched to any gene: 9. The CDR3 length is 13 residues. Germline V gives CDR1 DFQATT, CDR2 SNEGSKA (reference sequence).

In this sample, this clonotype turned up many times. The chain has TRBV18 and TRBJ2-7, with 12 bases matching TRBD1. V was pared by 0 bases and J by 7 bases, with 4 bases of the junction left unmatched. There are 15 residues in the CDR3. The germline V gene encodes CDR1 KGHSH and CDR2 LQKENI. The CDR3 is CASSPPGTGGWEQYF. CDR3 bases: TGTGCCAGCTCACCACCAGGGACAGGGGGCTGGGAGCAGTACTTC. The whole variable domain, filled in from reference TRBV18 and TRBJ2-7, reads NAGVMQNPRHLVRRRGQEARLRCSPMKGHSHVYWYRQLPEEGLKFMVYLQKENIIDESGMPKERFSAEFPKEGPSILRIQQVVRGDSAAYFCASSPPGTGGWEQYFGPGTRLTVT.

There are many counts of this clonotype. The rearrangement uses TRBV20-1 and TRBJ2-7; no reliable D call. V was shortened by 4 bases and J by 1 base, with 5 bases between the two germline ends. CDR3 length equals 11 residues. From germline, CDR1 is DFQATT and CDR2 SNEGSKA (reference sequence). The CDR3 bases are TGCAGTGCTAAGGCATCCTACGAGCAGTACTTC. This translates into CSAKASYEQYF.

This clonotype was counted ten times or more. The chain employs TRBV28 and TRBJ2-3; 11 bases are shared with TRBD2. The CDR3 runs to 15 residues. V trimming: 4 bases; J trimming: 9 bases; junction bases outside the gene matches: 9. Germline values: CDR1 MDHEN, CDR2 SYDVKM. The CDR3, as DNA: TGTGCCAGCAGTTCCAGACTAGCGGGACGGTGGACGCAGTATTTT. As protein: CASSSRLAGRWTQYF.

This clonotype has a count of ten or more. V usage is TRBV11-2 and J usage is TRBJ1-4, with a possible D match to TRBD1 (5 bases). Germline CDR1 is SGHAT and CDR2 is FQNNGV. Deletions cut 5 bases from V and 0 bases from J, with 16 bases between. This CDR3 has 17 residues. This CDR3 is CASSLGTHTPTNEKLFF. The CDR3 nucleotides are TGTGCCAGCAGCCTCGGGACCCATACTCCAACTAATGAAAAACTGTTTTTT.

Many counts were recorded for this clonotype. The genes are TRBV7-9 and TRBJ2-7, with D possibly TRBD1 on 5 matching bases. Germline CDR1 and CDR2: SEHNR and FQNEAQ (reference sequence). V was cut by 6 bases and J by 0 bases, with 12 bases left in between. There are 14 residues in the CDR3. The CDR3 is CASSSDRSSYEQYF. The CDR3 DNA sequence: TGTGCCAGCAGTTCCGACAGAAGCTCCTACGAGCAGTACTTC. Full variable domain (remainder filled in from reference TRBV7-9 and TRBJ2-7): DTGVSQNPRHKITKRGQNVTFRCDPISEHNRLYWYRQTLGQGPEFLTYFQNEAQLEKSRLLSDRFSAERPKGSFSTLEIQRTEQGDSAMYLCASSSDRSSYEQYFGPGTRLTVT.

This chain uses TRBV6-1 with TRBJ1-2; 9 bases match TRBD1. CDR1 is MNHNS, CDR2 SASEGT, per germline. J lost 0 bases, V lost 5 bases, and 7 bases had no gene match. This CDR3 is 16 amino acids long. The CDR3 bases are TGTGCCAGCAGTTACAGGGGGCGAGGGTCTAACTATGGCTACACCTTC. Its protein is CASSYRGRGSNYGYTF.

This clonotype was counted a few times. CDR3 sequence reads: CASSLAVGGIEKLFF. The CDR3 coding sequence is TGTGCCAGCAGCTTAGCGGTGGGGGGAATTGAAAAACTGTTTTTT. The rearrangement uses TRBV11-3 and TRBJ1-4, with a possible D match to TRBD1 (5 bases). Trimming removed 1 base at V and 7 bases at J, with 13 bases between. The CDR3 sequence is 15 residues long. Germline assignment: CDR1 SGHNT and CDR2 YENEEA.

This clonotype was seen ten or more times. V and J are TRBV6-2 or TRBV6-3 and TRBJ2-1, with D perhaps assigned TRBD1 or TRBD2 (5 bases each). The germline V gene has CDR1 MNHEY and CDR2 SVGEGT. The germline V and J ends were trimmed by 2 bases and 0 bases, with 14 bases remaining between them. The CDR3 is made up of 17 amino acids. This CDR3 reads CASSYLSGRSSYNEQFF. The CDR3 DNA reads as TGTGCCAGCAGTTACCTTTCGGGACGGAGCTCCTACAATGAGCAGTTCTTC.

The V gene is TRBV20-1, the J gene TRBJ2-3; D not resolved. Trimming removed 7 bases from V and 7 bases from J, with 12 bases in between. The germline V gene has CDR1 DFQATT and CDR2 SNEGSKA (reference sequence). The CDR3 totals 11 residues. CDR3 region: CSVLGSNTQYF. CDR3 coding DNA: TGCAGTGTCCTGGGCAGCAATACGCAGTATTTT.

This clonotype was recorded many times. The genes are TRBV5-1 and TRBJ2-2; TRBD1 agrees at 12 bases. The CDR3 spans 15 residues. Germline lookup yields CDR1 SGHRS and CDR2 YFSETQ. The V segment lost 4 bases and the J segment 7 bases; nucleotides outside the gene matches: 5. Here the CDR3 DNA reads TGCGCCAGCAGCCCGGGACAGGGGGCAATCGGGGAGCTGTTTTTT. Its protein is CASSPGQGAIGELFF.

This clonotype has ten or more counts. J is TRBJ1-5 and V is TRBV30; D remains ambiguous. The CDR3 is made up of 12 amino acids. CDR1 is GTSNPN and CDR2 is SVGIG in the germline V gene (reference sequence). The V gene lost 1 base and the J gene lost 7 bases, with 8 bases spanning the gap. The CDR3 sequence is CAWSEGKQPQHF. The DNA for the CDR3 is TGTGCCTGGAGTGAAGGGAAACAGCCCCAGCATTTT.

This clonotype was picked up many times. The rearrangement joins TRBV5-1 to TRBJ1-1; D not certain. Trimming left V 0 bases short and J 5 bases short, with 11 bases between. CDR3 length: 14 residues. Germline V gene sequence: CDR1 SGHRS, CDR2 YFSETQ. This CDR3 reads CASSLAVGGTEAFF. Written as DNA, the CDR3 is TGCGCCAGCAGCTTGGCCGTCGGAGGGACTGAAGCTTTCTTT.

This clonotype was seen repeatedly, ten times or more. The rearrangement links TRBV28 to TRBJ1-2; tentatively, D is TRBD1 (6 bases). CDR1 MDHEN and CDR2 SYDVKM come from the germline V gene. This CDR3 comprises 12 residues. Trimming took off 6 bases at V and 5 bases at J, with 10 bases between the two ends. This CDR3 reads CASRITGYGYTF. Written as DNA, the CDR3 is TGTGCCAGCAGAATAACAGGGTATGGCTACACCTTC.

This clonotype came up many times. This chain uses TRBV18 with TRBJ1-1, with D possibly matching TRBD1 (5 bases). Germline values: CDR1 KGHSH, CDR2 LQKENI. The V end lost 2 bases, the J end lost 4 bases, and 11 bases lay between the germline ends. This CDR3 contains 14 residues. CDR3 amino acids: CASSPVGTGTEAFF. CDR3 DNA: TGTGCCAGCTCACCAGTGGGGACCGGCACTGAAGCTTTCTTT.

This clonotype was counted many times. As DNA, the CDR3 is TGCGCCAGCAGCCTAGGGACAGCTGCGAACACCGGGGAGCTGTTTTTT. Its protein is CASSLGTAANTGELFF. This chain uses TRBV5-1 with TRBJ2-2; 7 positions agree with TRBD1. The CDR3 is 16 amino acids. The germline CDR1 and CDR2 sequences are SGHRS and YFSETQ. V gave up 4 bases and J gave up 0 bases; unmatched junction bases: 6.

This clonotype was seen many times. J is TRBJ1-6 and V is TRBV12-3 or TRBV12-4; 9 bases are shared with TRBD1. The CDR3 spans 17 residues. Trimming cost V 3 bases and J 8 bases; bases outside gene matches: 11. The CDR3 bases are TGTGCCAGCAGTTTTAGGGGACCGGGACAGGGACATTCACCCCTCCACTTT. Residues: CASSFRGPGQGHSPLHF.

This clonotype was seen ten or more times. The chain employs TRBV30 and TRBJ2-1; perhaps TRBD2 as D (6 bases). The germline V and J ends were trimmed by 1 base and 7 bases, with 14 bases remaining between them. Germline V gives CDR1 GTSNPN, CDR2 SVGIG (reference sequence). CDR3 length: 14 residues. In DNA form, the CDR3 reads TGTGCCTGGAGTGGCGGCCGGGGGTCTAATGAGCAGTTCTTC. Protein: CAWSGGRGSNEQFF.

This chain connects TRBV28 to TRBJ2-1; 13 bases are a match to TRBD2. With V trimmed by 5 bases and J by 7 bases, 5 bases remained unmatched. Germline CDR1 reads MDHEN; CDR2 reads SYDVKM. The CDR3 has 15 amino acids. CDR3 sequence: CASSLPGLAGNEQFF. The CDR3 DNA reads TGTGCCAGCAGTCTTCCGGGACTAGCGGGGAATGAGCAGTTCTTC.

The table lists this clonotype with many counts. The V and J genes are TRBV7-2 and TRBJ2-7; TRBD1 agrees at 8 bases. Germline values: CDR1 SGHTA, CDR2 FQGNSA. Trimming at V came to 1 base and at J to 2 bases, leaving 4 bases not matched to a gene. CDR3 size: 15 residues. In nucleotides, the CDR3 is TGTGCCAGCAGCTTAGACAGGGGGTCCACCTACGAGCAGTACTTC. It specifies CASSLDRGSTYEQYF.

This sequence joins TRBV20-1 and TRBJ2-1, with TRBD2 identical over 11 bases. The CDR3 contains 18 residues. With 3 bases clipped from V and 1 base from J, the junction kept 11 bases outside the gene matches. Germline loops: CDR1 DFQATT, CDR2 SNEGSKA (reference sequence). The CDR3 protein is CSASQPGLAAWSYNEQFF. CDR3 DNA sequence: TGCAGTGCTAGTCAACCGGGACTAGCGGCGTGGTCCTACAATGAGCAGTTCTTC.

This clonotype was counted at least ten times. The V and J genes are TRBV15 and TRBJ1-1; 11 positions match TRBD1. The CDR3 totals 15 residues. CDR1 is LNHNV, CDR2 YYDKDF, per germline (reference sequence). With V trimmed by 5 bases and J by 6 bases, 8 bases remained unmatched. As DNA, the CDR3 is TGTGCCACCAGCCACCCCGGGACAGGGGGTTCTGAAGCTTTCTTT. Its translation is CATSHPGTGGSEAFF.

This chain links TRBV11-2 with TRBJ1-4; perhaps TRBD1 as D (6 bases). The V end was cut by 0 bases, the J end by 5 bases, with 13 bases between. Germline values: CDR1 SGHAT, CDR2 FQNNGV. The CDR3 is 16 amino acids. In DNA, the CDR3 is TGTGCCAGCAGCTTAGATCGAGGACAGTCCAATGAAAAACTGTTTTTT. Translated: CASSLDRGQSNEKLFF. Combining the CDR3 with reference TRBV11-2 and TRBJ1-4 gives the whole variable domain EAGVAQSPRYKIIEKRQSVAFWCNPISGHATLYWYQQILGQGPKLLIQFQNNGVVDDSQLPKDRFSAERLKGVDSTLKIQPAKLEDSAVYLCASSLDRGQSNEKLFFGSGTQLSVL.

The CDR3 here is CASSLLGQGAQKDGYTF. The CDR3 DNA sequence: TGTGCCAGCAGTCTCCTAGGACAGGGGGCGCAAAAAGATGGCTACACCTTC. The chain is built from TRBV27 and TRBJ1-2, with 11 bases identical to TRBD1. The V and J ends lost 5 bases and 6 bases, in that order; junction bases with no gene match: 14. The CDR3 loop spans 17 amino acids. Germline-derived CDR1 and CDR2 are MNHEY and SMNVEV (reference sequence).

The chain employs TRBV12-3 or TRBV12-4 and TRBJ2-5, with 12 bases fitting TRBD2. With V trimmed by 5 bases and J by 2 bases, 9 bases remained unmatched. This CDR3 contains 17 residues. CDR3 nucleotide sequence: TGTGCCAGCAGTCCCCGAATCGGACTAGCGGGACAAGAGACCCAGTACTTC. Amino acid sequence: CASSPRIGLAGQETQYF.